A selection of T cell receptor beta chains follows, all from one sample in a study of identifying expanded T cells in peripheral blood. Assay used: immunoSEQ multiplex PCR; TCRdb lists only in-frame clones, some missing. The table shows under 100,000 clones, with around 90% occurring only once. Material: blood. These TCRs come from a person between 18 and 69 years old in good health. Each CDR3 is given with its conserved first and last residue. D genes are given only for firm matches. Size is omitted from some rows. Given values are once, few, many or a class for expanded clones.

-	TRBJ1-3	TRBV19	-	TGTGCCAGTAGTATAAAAGGGACATCCTCTGGAAACACCATATATTTT	CASSIKGTSSGNTIYF
-	TRBJ2-7	TRBV7-9	-	TGTGCCAGCAGCTTAGGGGACATCCTCCCCTACGAGCAGTACTTC	CASSLGDILPYEQYF
-	TRBJ1-6	TRBV5-1	-	TGCGCCAGCAGCTTTGGGACGGATGTTTCACCCCTCCACTTT	CASSFGTDVSPLHF
-	TRBJ2-7	TRBV27	-	TGTGCCAGCAGTTTATCGATCAGGAGGTCCTACGAGCAGTACTTC	CASSLSIRRSYEQYF
-	TRBJ2-5	TRBV9	once	TGTGCCAGCAGCCCCGGAGCGGACTCGGGCCAAGAGACCCAGTACTTC	CASSPGADSGQETQYF
TRBD1	TRBJ1-2	TRBV27	-	TGTGCCAGCAGTTCGGGACAGGGGTCTGGAGGCTACACCTTC	CASSSGQGSGGYTF
TRBD2	TRBJ2-1	TRBV7-9	-	TGTGCCAGCAGCTTAACTAGCGCTCGCTCCTACAATGAGCAGTTCTTC	CASSLTSARSYNEQFF
TRBD2	TRBJ2-1	TRBV11-2	-	TGTGCCAGCAGCTGGGAACTAGCGGGAGTTAACAATGAGCAGTTCTTC	CASSWELAGVNNEQFF
-	TRBJ1-2	TRBV30	-	TGTGCCTGGAGTACACCGGGCTTCGTCTTTTTCGCCTTC	CAWSTPGFVFFAF
-	TRBJ1-1	TRBV2	-	TGTGCCAGCGCCAGCGGAGGGTACACTGAAGCTTTCTTT	CASASGGYTEAFF
TRBD2	TRBJ2-5	TRBV7-2	-	TGTGCCAGCAGCCGAGGTCTGACTAGCGGGACTCAAGAGACCCAGTACTTC	CASSRGLTSGTQETQYF
-	TRBJ2-7	TRBV11-2	-	TGTGCCAGCACCGTAGCGGAGGTTGGGCAAGCCTACGAGCAGTACTTC	CASTVAEVGQAYEQYF
TRBD1	TRBJ2-1	TRBV6-5	once	TGTGCCAGCAGGACAGGGGACAGGGGCTACAATGAGCAGTTCTTC	CASRTGDRGYNEQFF
TRBD1	TRBJ2-7	TRBV6-5	-	TGTGCCAGCAGACGAGGACAGGGAGCCTACGAGCAGTACTTC	CASRRGQGAYEQYF
TRBD2	TRBJ2-7	TRBV6-1	-	TGTGCCAGCAGTGAAGAGACACGGGGGGACTACGAGCAGTACTTC	CASSEETRGDYEQYF
TRBD1	TRBJ1-1	TRBV29-1	-	TGCAGCGTTGAAGTTTGGCGGGAGCGGGACAGGGGGCTGATGGAAGCTTTCTTT	CSVEVWRERDRGLMEAFF
-	TRBJ1-2	TRBV7-9	-	TGTGCCGAGCTCGGGACCTATGGCTACACCTTC	CAELGTYGYTF
-	TRBJ2-7	TRBV5-6	-	TGTGCCAGCAGCTTGCTCCACGGGGAAGCGGCCTACGAGCAGTACTTC	CASSLLHGEAAYEQYF
-	TRBJ2-3	TRBV7-3	-	TGTGCCAGCAGCTTACGTAGCGACCCCACAGATACGCAGTATTTT	CASSLRSDPTDTQYF
-	TRBJ2-3	TRBV5-4	-	TGTGCCAGCAGCTGGGGTAGCGCATCGCGCACAGATACGCAGTATTTT	CASSWGSASRTDTQYF
-	TRBJ2-3	TRBV5-6	-	TGTGCCAGCAGCTACGAGGGCAGGGCCCCAGATACGCAGTATTTT	CASSYEGRAPDTQYF
TRBD2	TRBJ2-1	TRBV5-1	-	TGCGCCAGCAGCTTACTAGCGGGAGGGCCCGATGAGCAGTTCTTC	CASSLLAGGPDEQFF
-	TRBJ1-4	TRBV5-6	-	TGTGCCAGCGTTAACCGGGACATGATAAATGAAAAACTGTTTTTT	CASVNRDMINEKLFF
TRBD1	TRBJ1-1	TRBV30	-	TGTGCCTGGAGTGTACCCGTTCCTGGGACAGGGCCCACTGAAGCTTTCTTT	CAWSVPVPGTGPTEAFF
TRBD1	TRBJ1-2	TRBV19	-	TGTGCCAGTAGTACGATAGGGACAGGGGCGCAGGGCTACACCTTC	CASSTIGTGAQGYTF
-	TRBJ1-2	TRBV2	-	TGTGCCAGCAGGGCTGACAGCCAGCTCAGCGGCTACACCTTC	CASRADSQLSGYTF
-	TRBJ2-2	TRBV6-4	-	TGTGCCAGCAGCCCCACGAAGGAGCACCACACCGGGGAGCTGTTTTTT	CASSPTKEHHTGELFF
-	TRBJ2-7	TRBV27	-	TGTGCCAGCAGTTGGACCGGGACCCGCCCGTCCTACGAGCAGTACTTC	CASSWTGTRPSYEQYF
-	TRBJ2-7	TRBV7-9	-	TGTGCCAGCAGCCGCTCGGGGGAGCCCCACGAGCAGTACTTC	CASSRSGEPHEQYF
-	TRBJ1-2	TRBV5-4	-	TGTGCCAGCAGCCCGCCGACCCGGGGGCGGAATGGCTACACCTTC	CASSPPTRGRNGYTF
-	TRBJ2-1	TRBV4-1	-	TGCGCCAGCAGCCAGGGCTGGAGCTATTACAATGAGCAGTTCTTC	CASSQGWSYYNEQFF
TRBD1	TRBJ2-2	TRBV5-1	once	TGCGCCAGCAGCGTTCAAGGACAGGGGAGCACCGGGGAGCTGTTTTTT	CASSVQGQGSTGELFF
-	TRBJ2-4	TRBV21-1	-	TGTGCCAGCAGCAAAGCGCTGACAGAAGCCAAAAACATTCAGTACTTC	CASSKALTEAKNIQYF
-	TRBJ2-1	TRBV10-3	-	TGTGCCATCCTGGACAGCCCTGACAATGAGCAGTTCTTC	CAILDSPDNEQFF
TRBD1	TRBJ1-2	TRBV10-3	-	TGTGCCATCAGCCGGGACAGCAGCTACGGCTACACCTTC	CAISRDSSYGYTF
-	TRBJ2-7	TRBV6-5	-	TGTGCCAGCAGTTACTCTACCTCGGCGATTTCCTACGAGCAGTACTTC	CASSYSTSAISYEQYF
-	TRBJ1-2	TRBV25-1	-	TGTGCCAGCAGTGAATCACAGCCAGCCTTCTATGGCTACACCTTC	CASSESQPAFYGYTF
-	TRBJ2-4	TRBV7-3	-	TGTGCCAGCAGTAACAGTGAGATAGCCAAAAACATTCAGTACTTC	CASSNSEIAKNIQYF
TRBD1	TRBJ2-7	TRBV5-1	once	TGCGCCAGCAGCTTGTTCCGGGGACAGGGTATCGACGAGCAGTACTTC	CASSLFRGQGIDEQYF
-	TRBJ2-3	TRBV2	-	TGTGCCAGCAGTGGGGGTGAACATACGCAGTATTTT	CASSGGEHTQYF
TRBD2	TRBJ2-7	TRBV7-9	-	TGTGCCAGCCACCCCGGGGGGTGGGGAGAGCAGTACTTC	CASHPGGWGEQYF
TRBD1	TRBJ1-3	TRBV7-2	-	TGTGCCAGCAGCAGATACGACTCCGGGACAGCACTTCATGGAAACACCATATATTTT	CASSRYDSGTALHGNTIYF
-	TRBJ1-5	TRBV10-3	-	TGTGCCATCAGTGAGTCGGGGGGCAATCAGCCCCAGCATTTT	CAISESGGNQPQHF
-	TRBJ2-7	TRBV6-1	-	TGTGCCAGCAGAACTATCTACGAGCAGTACTTC	CASRTIYEQYF
-	TRBJ1-1	TRBV30	-	TGTGCCTGGAGTGTATATGCAGGGAACACTGAAGCTTTCTTT	CAWSVYAGNTEAFF
-	TRBJ1-1	TRBV6-1	-	TGTGCCAGCAGTCCAGGGGATACTGAAGCTTTCTTT	CASSPGDTEAFF